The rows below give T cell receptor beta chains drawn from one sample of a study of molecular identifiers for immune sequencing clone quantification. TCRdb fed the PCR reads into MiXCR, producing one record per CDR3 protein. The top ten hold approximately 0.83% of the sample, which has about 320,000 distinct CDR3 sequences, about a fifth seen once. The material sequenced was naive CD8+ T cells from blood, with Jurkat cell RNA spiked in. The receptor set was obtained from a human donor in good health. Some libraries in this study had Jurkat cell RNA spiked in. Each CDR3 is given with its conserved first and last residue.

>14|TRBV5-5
CASSLDSPTNVLTF
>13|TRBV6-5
CASSYYLNTEAFF
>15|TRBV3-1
CASSPSPGGHQPQHF
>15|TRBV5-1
CASSQTSGVQETQYF
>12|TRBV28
CASRTLNTEAFF
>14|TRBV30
CAWSVRGANTEAFF
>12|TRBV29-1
CSVRTFQETQYF
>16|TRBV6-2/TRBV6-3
CASSYLDSPNSQPQHF
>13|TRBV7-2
CASSLALTDTQYF
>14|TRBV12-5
CASGLLQSTDTQYF
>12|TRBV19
CASTGTDYEQYF
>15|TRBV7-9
CASSHTLAGAYEQYF
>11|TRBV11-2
CASSFGDEQHF
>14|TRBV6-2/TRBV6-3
CASSYSTVPDTQYF
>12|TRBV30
CAWSRMWNEQFF
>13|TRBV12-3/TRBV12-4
CATDRDTTYGYTF
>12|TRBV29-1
CSVEDAGPEAFF
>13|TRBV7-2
CASSFPGRTEAFF
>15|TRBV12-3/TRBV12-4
CASSSGTGNNEKLFF
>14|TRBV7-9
CASSSGHQQETQYF
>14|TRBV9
CASSDDGRTDTQYF
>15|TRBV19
CASSKDQGMNTEAFF
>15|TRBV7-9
CASSLGLSPYNEQFF
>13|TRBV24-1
CATGTSDYNEQFF
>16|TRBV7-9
CASSLAGTSGTGELSF
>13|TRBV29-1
CSVALVQNEKLFF